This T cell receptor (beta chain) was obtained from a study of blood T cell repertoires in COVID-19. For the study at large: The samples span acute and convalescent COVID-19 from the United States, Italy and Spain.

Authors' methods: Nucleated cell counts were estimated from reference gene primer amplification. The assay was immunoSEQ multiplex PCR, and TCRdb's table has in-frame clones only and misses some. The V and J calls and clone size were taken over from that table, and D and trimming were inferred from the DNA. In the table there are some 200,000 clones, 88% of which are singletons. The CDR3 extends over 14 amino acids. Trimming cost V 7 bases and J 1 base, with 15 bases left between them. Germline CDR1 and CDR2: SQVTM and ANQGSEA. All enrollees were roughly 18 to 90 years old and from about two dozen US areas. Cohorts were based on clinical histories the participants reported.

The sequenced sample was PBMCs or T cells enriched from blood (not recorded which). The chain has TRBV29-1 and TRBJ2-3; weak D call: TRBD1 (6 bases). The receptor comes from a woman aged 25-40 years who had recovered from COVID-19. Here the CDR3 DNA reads TGCAGCGCTCTTCGGGACACTCGCACAGATACGCAGTATTTT. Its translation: CSALRDTRTDTQYF.